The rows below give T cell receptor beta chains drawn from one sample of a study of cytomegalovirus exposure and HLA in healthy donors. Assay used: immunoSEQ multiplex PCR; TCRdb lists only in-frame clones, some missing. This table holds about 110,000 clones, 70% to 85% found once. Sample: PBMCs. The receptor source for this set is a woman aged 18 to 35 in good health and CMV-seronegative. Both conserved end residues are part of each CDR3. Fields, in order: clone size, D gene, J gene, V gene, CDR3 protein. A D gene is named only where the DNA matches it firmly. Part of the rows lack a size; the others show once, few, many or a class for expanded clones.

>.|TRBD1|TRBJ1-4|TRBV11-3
CASSLGQGTEKLFF
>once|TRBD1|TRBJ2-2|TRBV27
CASSLWDRANTGELFF
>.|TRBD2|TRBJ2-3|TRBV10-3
CAISEGLAGRTDTQYF
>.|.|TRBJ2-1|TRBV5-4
CASSVRGGYNEQFF
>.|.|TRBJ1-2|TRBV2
CASREGQNYGYTF
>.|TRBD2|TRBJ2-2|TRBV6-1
CASSDWASGRWLFF
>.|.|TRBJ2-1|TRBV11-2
CASSGRGVGQPYNEQFF
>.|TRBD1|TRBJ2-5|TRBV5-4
CASRQTGGKGETQYF
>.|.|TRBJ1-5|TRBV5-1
CASSLADPSNQPQHF
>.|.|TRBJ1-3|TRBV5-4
CASNDRSSGNTIYF
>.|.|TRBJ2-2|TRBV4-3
CASSQYPGLPGELFF
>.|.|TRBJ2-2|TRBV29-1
CSVIDTGELFF
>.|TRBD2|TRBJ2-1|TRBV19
CASSIQRGGSDEQFF
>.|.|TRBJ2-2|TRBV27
CASSFTRDTGELFF
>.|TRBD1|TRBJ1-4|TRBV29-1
CSVEGTGGEKLFF
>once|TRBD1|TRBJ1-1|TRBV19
CASNIGKGAAPTEAFF
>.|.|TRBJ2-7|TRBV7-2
CASSLEGGGPYEQYF
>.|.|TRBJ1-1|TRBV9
CASSHRIGGIYTEAFF
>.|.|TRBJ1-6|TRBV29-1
CSVLAGEGSPLHF
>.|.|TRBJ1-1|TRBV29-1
CSVDTGRDTEAFF
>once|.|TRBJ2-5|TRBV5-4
CASSLWGVQETQYF
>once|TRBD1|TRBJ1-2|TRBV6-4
CASSPIQGAGYTF
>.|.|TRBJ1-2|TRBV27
CASSRESTANYGYTF
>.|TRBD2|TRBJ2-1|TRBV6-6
CASSYLWGRAGDEQFF
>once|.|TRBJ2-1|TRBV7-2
CASSLAWADYNEQFF
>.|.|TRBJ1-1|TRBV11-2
CAGSLKGVFTEAFF
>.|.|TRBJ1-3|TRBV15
CATSGYEDRSGNTIYF
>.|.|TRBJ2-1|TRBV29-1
CSGDLGHSKGEQFF
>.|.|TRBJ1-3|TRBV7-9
CASSLGGAGNTIYF
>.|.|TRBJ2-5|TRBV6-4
CASSRETQYF
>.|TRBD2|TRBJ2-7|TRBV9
CASSVGASGTYYEQYF
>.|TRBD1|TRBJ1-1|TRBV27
CASSPQGVHTEAFF
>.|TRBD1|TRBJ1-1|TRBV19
CASSPGTGGTEAFF
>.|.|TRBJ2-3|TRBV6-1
CASSGQGGVSTDTQYF
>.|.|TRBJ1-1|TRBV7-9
CASRLTGLNTEAFF
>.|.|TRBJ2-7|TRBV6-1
CASSEGMVVGYEQYF
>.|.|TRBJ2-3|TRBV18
CASSPPVVRGDTQYF